Each of the 21 T cell receptor beta chains below was sequenced from the same sample in a study of shared clonotypes between healthy human individuals. Naive CD8 isolation took CD45RO-negative cells positively selected for CCR7 and excluded terminally differentiated effector memory CD45RA+ cells. Here immunoSEQ multiplex PCR was the method, and the copy in TCRdb shows in-frame clones only, minus some. Of about 750,000 clones listed, approximately 92% are singletons. Material: naive CD8+ T cells sorted from blood. Receptors originate from a man younger than 40 in good health.

The J gene is TRBJ2-1, the V gene TRBV14; tentatively, D is TRBD2 (6 bases). Germline V gene sequence: CDR1 SGHDN, CDR2 FVKESK. The CDR3 extends over 14 amino acids. V lost 1 base, J lost 6 bases, and 10 bases lay in between. The CDR3 protein is CASSQALASNEQFF. The CDR3 DNA is TGTGCCAGCAGCCAAGCGCTAGCGAGCAATGAGCAGTTCTTC. Looking up the rest from reference TRBV14 and TRBJ2-1 gives the full variable domain: EAGVTQFPSHSVIEKGQTVTLRCDPISGHDNLYWYRRVMGKEIKFLLHFVKESKQDESGMPNNRFLAERTGGTYSTLKVQPAELEDSGVYFCASSQALASNEQFFGPGTRLTVL.

The CDR3, as DNA: TGTGCCAGCAGCTGGGGACTAGCGGGAGGGCCCCAAGAGACCCAGTACTTC. Protein sequence: CASSWGLAGGPQETQYF. The genes are TRBV7-3 and TRBJ2-5; TRBD2 matches at 16 bases. Trimming removed 4 bases from V and 1 base from J; junction bases left unmatched: 3. Germline V gene data show CDR1 as SGHTA and CDR2 as FQGTGA. The CDR3 spans 17 residues.

The chain recombines TRBV7-2 with TRBJ2-7; 7 bases line up with TRBD1. V was pared by 1 base and J by 6 bases, with 9 bases of the junction left unmatched. From germline, CDR1 is SGHTA and CDR2 FQGNSA. The CDR3 sequence is 15 residues long. CDR3 bases: TGTGCCAGCAGCTTAGGGACAGGCCTTGTCGCCGAGCAGTACTTC. It encodes CASSLGTGLVAEQYF.

This rearrangement joins TRBV20-1 to TRBJ1-4; no clear D. The CDR3 is 10 amino acids. V lost 6 bases to trimming and J lost 4 bases, with 3 bases between them. Germline V CDR1 and CDR2: DFQATT, SNEGSKA (reference sequence). The CDR3 sequence is CSALNEKLFF. Here the CDR3 DNA reads TGCAGTGCGCTTAATGAAAAACTGTTTTTT.

In regard to this clone: The identical CDR3 is also encoded by other nucleotide sequences in the sample. This chain joins TRBV5-1 and TRBJ2-5; D is possibly TRBD1 (5 bases). CDR3 length: 14 amino acids. With 0 bases removed from V and 2 bases from J, the gap between germline ends came to 8 bases. Germline CDR1 SGHRS, CDR2 YFSETQ. CDR3: CASSLATGQETQYF. DNA for the CDR3: TGCGCCAGCAGCTTGGCCACAGGACAAGAGACCCAGTACTTC. Based on the CDR3 plus reference TRBV5-1 and TRBJ2-5, the full variable domain is KAGVTQTPRYLIKTRGQQVTLSCSPISGHRSVSWYQQTPGQGLQFLFEYFSETQRNKGNFPGRFSGRQFSNSRSEMNVSTLELGDSALYLCASSLATGQETQYFGPGTRLLVL.

The rearrangement joins TRBV30 to TRBJ2-3; D possibly corresponds to TRBD1 (6 bases). The CDR3 is 14 amino acids. Deletions cut 2 bases from V and 0 bases from J, with 9 bases between. CDR1 is GTSNPN and CDR2 is SVGIG in the germline V gene (reference sequence). CDR3 residues: CAWSPTGSTDTQYF. The CDR3 DNA follows: TGTGCCTGGAGTCCAACAGGGAGCACAGATACGCAGTATTTT.

J is TRBJ2-3 and V is TRBV27, with 11 bases aligning to TRBD2. CDR1 MNHEY and CDR2 SMNVEV come from the germline V gene (reference sequence). The CDR3 loop spans 19 amino acids. After removal of 5 bases from V and 0 bases from J, the junction contained 13 bases not matched to a gene. The CDR3, as DNA: TGTGCCAGCAGTCCCGGGACTAGCGGAAGGCCCACTAGCACAGATACGCAGTATTTT. Its protein is CASSPGTSGRPTSTDTQYF.

This chain uses TRBV6-6 with TRBJ2-3; 8 bases fit TRBD2. Germline loops: CDR1 MNHNY, CDR2 SVGAGI (reference sequence). CDR3 length equals 16 residues. V was pared by 0 bases and J by 4 bases, with 6 bases of the junction left unmatched. The CDR3 nucleotides read TGTGCCAGCAGTTACTCGAGGGAGCGGGGGTCAGATACGCAGTATTTT. Protein: CASSYSRERGSDTQYF.

This rearrangement joins TRBV5-1 to TRBJ2-7; TRBD2 matches 9 bases. V was clipped by 4 bases and J by 2 bases; unmatched bases: 10. Germline loops: CDR1 SGHRS, CDR2 YFSETQ. The CDR3 is made up of 16 amino acids. The CDR3 spells CASSTDETSGTYEQYF. The CDR3 coding sequence is TGCGCCAGCAGCACGGACGAGACTAGCGGAACCTACGAGCAGTACTTC.

The CDR3 coding sequence is TGCAGCGTTGCCCATCGGGCGGGAGGCTACGACGAGCAGTACTTC. Its translation: CSVAHRAGGYDEQYF. The chain combines TRBV29-1 with TRBJ2-7, with 8 bases aligning to TRBD2. This CDR3 is built from 15 residues. Germline values: CDR1 SQVTM, CDR2 ANQGSEA. With 4 bases clipped from V and 5 bases from J, the junction kept 13 bases outside the gene matches.

The V call is TRBV11-1, the J call TRBJ2-7; D gene ambiguous. Trimming pared 1 base from V and 5 bases from J, leaving 15 bases between. CDR1 is SGHAT, CDR2 FQDESV, per germline (reference sequence). This CDR3 has 15 residues. Written as DNA, the CDR3 is TGTGCCAGCAGCTTAGGACGTAGATGGAGCGACGAGCAGTACTTC. This encodes CASSLGRRWSDEQYF.

To note about this clone: A read error may produce the germline difference seen at one junction end. The chain links TRBV7-7 to TRBJ2-7, with 7 bases aligning to TRBD1. The CDR3 totals 15 residues. CDR1 SSHAT and CDR2 FNYEAQ come from the germline V gene (reference sequence). Here the CDR3 reads CASSSQTGLTYEQYF. CDR3 in DNA: TGTGCTAGCAGCTCCCAGACAGGGCTTACGTACGAGCAGTACTTC.

The chain employs TRBV11-2 and TRBJ2-1, with 11 bases fitting TRBD2. The J segment lost 10 bases and the V segment lost 5 bases, leaving 13 bases of the junction unmatched. The germline V gene encodes CDR1 SGHAT and CDR2 FQNNGV. This CDR3 is 16 amino acids long. The CDR3 DNA reads as TGTGCCAGCAGCGCTAATCGACTAGCGGGGCTTGGGGAGCAGTTCTTC. This sequence encodes CASSANRLAGLGEQFF.

The chain has TRBV6-4 and TRBJ1-4; D is unclear. The CDR3 extends over 18 amino acids. V was pared by 2 bases and J by 8 bases, with 24 bases between. Germline V CDR1 and CDR2: MRHNA, SNTAGT. CDR3 sequence reads: CASSDRRHFPALLEKLFF. CDR3 coding DNA: TGTGCCAGCAGTGACCGCCGTCATTTTCCCGCTCTACTCGAAAAACTGTTTTTT.

This clone was counted at least ten times. This chain links TRBV19 with TRBJ1-1, with D possibly being TRBD1 (6 bases). Trimming left V 4 bases short and J 6 bases short, with 18 bases between. The CDR3 sequence is 15 residues long. Germline assignment: CDR1 LNHDA and CDR2 SQIVND (reference sequence). The CDR3 is CASSKGWGAYSEAFF. The CDR3, as DNA: TGTGCCAGTAGTAAGGGATGGGGGGCCTACTCTGAAGCTTTCTTT.

On this clone: A much larger clone differs by one base, so this may be a read error. Other DNA sequences from this sample encode an identical CDR3 as well. The chain combines TRBV5-4 with TRBJ2-7, with D unclear. V was shortened by 2 bases and J by 3 bases, with 3 bases between the two germline ends. CDR1 SGHNT and CDR2 YYREEE come from the germline V gene (reference sequence). This CDR3 has 11 amino acids. This CDR3 reads CASSFGYEQYF. CDR3 DNA sequence: TGTGCCAGCAGCTTTGGCTACGAGCAGTACTTC.

J is TRBJ1-1 and V is TRBV4-1, with D possibly TRBD1 on 5 matching bases. The CDR3 has 15 amino acids. Germline CDR1 MGHRA, CDR2 YSYEKL. The V end lost 8 bases, the J end lost 4 bases, and 20 bases lay between the germline ends. CDR3 in amino acids: CASGQSGLLSTEAFF. In DNA form, the CDR3 reads TGCGCCAGCGGACAATCGGGGCTCCTTTCCACTGAAGCTTTCTTT.

The V and J genes are TRBV27 and TRBJ2-1; 7 bases are a match to TRBD2. V was clipped by 2 bases and J by 2 bases; unmatched bases: 12. The germline V gene has CDR1 MNHEY and CDR2 SMNVEV (reference sequence). The CDR3 sequence is 18 residues long. The DNA of the CDR3 is TGTGCCAGCAGTTTAATTTGGTCGGGAGGTCTTACCTACAATGAGCAGTTCTTC. It translates to CASSLIWSGGLTYNEQFF.

This clone was recorded only once. The J gene is TRBJ2-1, the V gene TRBV11-2; 7 bases map to TRBD2. Germline trimming cut 5 bases from V and 7 bases from J; bases unmatched to any gene: 11. In germline, CDR1 is SGHAT, CDR2 FQNNGV. CDR3 length: 15 residues. The chain's CDR3 is CASSRIGRAKNEQFF. In DNA form, the CDR3 reads TGTGCCAGCAGCAGGATTGGGAGGGCCAAGAATGAGCAGTTCTTC.

This chain links TRBV27 with TRBJ2-2; 8 bases are shared with TRBD2. The CDR3 is 14 amino acids. Unmatched junction bases numbered 5, after V lost 8 bases and J lost 3 bases. The germline V gene has CDR1 MNHEY and CDR2 SMNVEV (reference sequence). The CDR3 region is CASGRAGDTGELFF. CDR3 in DNA: TGTGCCAGCGGTAGAGCGGGAGACACCGGGGAGCTGTTTTTT.

The rearrangement joins TRBV11-2 to TRBJ2-4, with 7 bases matching TRBD1. V lost 1 base to trimming and J lost 0 bases; unmatched junction nucleotides: 3. This CDR3 has 16 amino acids. Germline assignment: CDR1 SGHAT and CDR2 FQNNGV. CDR3 residues: CASSLAYRGAKNIQYF. The DNA of the CDR3 is TGTGCCAGCAGCTTAGCCTACAGGGGAGCCAAAAACATTCAGTACTTC. The whole variable domain, remainder taken from reference TRBV11-2 and TRBJ2-4, is EAGVAQSPRYKIIEKRQSVAFWCNPISGHATLYWYQQILGQGPKLLIQFQNNGVVDDSQLPKDRFSAERLKGVDSTLKIQPAKLEDSAVYLCASSLAYRGAKNIQYFGAGTRLSVL.